The sequence of this TCR beta chain was determined in a study of blood T cell repertoires in COVID-19. Overall study context: The United States, Italy and Spain provided the acute and convalescent COVID-19 samples. PBMCs, B-cell-depleted T cells, or T cells provided the cDNA or gDNA that made up the material.

The CDR3 extends over 15 amino acids. CDR1 and CDR2 from the germline V gene are SGHNT and YYREEE (reference sequence). Germline trimming cut 2 bases from V and 4 bases from J; bases unmatched to any gene: 5. In the source study's methods: Quantification of nucleated cells was approximated via reference gene primer amplification. Profiled with immunoSEQ multiplex PCR; TCRdb holds only in-frame clones, not every one. V and J calls and clone size are as listed in that table; D and trimming were resolved from the DNA. The sample records some 160,000 clones, more than 65% being singletons. The TCR sequence derives from a man in his 60s with acute or convalescent COVID-19. Source material: peripheral blood. The chain joins TRBV5-4 to TRBJ2-3; 9 nucleotides match TRBD2. CDR3 region: CASSFGTSRADTQYF. The DNA for the CDR3 is TGTGCCAGCAGCTTCGGGACTAGCAGAGCAGATACGCAGTATTTT.